The clone carrying this T cell receptor (beta chain) was seen a single time. What it binds is not known. V gave up 4 bases and J gave up 3 bases; unmatched junction bases: 5. The CDR3 sequence is 16 residues long. Germline V gene lookup returns CDR1 MNHEY and CDR2 SVGEGT. The sample comes from a study of vaccination effects on CD4 cells after COVID-19. Antigen-specific CD4+ T cells expanded by the ViraFEST assay with viral peptide pools were then sequenced. Scientists isolated CD4+ T cells after an approximately 10-day culture period ended. Vaccine recipients, nucleocapsid antibody negative, had no prior SARS-CoV-2 infection. Each culture well received under 2.5 million PBMC. These cells were then cultured in IMDM with around 9.6 IU/ml IL-2 and 7.5 to 10 ug/ml peptides. The data were produced by immunoSEQ multiplex PCR, yet TCRdb's version contains in-frame clones alone and is incomplete. The table lists some 79,000 clones, 60% to 80% of them singletons.

This TCR was recovered from a human donor who received a COVID-19 vaccine. Specimen: CD4+ T cells from PBMCs cultured with HCoV-229E spike peptides, collected before COVID-19 vaccination. The chain joins TRBV6-2 or TRBV6-3 to TRBJ2-2; 10 bases are a match to TRBD1. CDR3 amino acids: CASSSWGQGYTGELFF. CDR3 in DNA: TGTGCCAGCAGTTCCTGGGGACAGGGGTACACCGGGGAGCTGTTTTTT.